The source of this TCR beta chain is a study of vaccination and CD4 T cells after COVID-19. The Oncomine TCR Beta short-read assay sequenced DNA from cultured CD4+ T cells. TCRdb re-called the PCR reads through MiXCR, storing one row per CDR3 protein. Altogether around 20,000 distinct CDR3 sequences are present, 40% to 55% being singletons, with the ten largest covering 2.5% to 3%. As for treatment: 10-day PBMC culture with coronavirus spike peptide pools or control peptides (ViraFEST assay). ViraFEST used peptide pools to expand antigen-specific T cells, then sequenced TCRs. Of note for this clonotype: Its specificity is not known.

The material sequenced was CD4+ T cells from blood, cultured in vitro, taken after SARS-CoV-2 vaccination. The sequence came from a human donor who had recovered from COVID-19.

DNA for the CDR3: TGTGCCACCAGTGATGGGAGGACGCCCGGCCGGTACGAGCAGTACTTC. Translation gives CATSDGRTPGRYEQYF. The gene calls are TRBV24-1 and TRBJ2-7; D is possibly TRBD2 (6 bases). The germline V gene encodes CDR1 KGHDR and CDR2 SFDVKD. CDR3 length: 16 residues. Trimming pared 3 bases from V and 4 bases from J, leaving 18 bases between.